This T cell receptor (beta chain) was sequenced in a study of T-cell reconstitution after alpha-beta-depleted transplantation in children. Library preparation (for TCRbeta) was performed with unique molecular identifiers. MiXCR was run by TCRdb on the PCR reads, yielding one entry per CDR3 protein. In the table there are about 870,000 distinct CDR3 sequences, roughly 15% of which are singletons. Findings and limits, study-wide: By about two months after transplant, alpha-beta T cells reportedly arose from several hundred graft clones that had expanded.

Trimming left V 4 bases short and J 1 base short, with 13 bases between. The CDR3 covers 15 residues. Germline values: CDR1 DFQATT, CDR2 SNEGSKA (reference sequence). Turning to this clonotype: The antigen is undetermined.

This chain connects TRBV20-1 to TRBJ2-2; a possible D gene is TRBD2 (6 bases). This clonotype was sampled from a male patient aged 10 to 17 who had a stem cell transplant for acute lymphoblastic leukemia, so the T cells may come from the graft donor. The starting material was PBMCs, mostly from graft donor cells, obtained 360 days after TCRalphabeta/CD19-depleted stem cell transplant. The CDR3 coding sequence is TGCAGTGCTAAGGGGCGGGACCTGAACACCGGGGAGCTGTTTTTT. This gives the protein CSAKGRDLNTGELFF.